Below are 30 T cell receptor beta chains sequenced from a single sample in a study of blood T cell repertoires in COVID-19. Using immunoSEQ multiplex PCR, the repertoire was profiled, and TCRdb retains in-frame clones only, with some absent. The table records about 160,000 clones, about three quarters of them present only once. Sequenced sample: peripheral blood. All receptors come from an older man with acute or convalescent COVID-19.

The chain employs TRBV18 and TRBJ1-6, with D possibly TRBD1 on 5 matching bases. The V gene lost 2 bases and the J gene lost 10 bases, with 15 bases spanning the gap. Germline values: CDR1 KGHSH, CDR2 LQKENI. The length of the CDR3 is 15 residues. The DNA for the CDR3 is TGTGCCAGCTCACCAAAGGGCAGGACACAGTCACCCCTCCACTTT. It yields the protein CASSPKGRTQSPLHF. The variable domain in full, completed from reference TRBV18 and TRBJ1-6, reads NAGVMQNPRHLVRRRGQEARLRCSPMKGHSHVYWYRQLPEEGLKFMVYLQKENIIDESGMPKERFSAEFPKEGPSILRIQQVVRGDSAAYFCASSPKGRTQSPLHFGNGTRLTVT.

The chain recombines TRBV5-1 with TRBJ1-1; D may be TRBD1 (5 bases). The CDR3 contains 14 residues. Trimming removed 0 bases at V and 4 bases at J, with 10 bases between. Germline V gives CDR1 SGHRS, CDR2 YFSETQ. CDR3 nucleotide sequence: TGCGCCAGCAGCTTGGAAGGGGCTAGCACTGAAGCTTTCTTT. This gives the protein CASSLEGASTEAFF. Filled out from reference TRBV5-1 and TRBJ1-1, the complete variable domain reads KAGVTQTPRYLIKTRGQQVTLSCSPISGHRSVSWYQQTPGQGLQFLFEYFSETQRNKGNFPGRFSGRQFSNSRSEMNVSTLELGDSALYLCASSLEGASTEAFFGQGTRLTVV.

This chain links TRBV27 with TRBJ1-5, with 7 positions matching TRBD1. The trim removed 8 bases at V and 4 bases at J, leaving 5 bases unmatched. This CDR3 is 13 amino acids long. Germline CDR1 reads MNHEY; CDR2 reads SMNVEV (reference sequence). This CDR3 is CASGGQWNQPQHF. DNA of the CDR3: TGTGCCAGCGGGGGACAGTGGAATCAGCCCCAGCATTTT.

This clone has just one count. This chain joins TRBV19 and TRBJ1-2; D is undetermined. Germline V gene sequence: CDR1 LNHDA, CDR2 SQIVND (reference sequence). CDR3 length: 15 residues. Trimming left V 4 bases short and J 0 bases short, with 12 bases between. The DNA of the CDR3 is TGTGCCAGTAGTACCGTCCTGGGCCCTAACTATGGCTACACCTTC. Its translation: CASSTVLGPNYGYTF.

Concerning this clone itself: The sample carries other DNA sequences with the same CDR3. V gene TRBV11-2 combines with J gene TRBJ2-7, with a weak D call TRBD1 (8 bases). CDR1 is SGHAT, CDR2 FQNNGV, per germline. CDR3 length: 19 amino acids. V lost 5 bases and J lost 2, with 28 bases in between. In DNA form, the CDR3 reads TGTGCCAGCAGCGCCACAGGGGGTAGGGGCGGGAGAGCCACCTACGAGCAGTACTTC. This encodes CASSATGGRGGRATYEQYF.

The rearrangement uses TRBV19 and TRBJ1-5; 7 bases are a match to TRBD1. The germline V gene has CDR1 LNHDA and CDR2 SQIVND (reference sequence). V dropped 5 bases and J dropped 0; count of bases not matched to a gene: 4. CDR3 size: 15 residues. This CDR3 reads CASSGGTDSNQPQHF. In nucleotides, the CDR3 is TGTGCCAGTAGTGGGGGGACAGATAGCAATCAGCCCCAGCATTTT.

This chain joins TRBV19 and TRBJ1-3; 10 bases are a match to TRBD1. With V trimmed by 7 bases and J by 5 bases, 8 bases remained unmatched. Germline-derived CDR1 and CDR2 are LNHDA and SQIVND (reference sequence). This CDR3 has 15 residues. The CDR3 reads CASTHGGQGRNTIYF. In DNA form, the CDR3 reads TGTGCCAGTACTCATGGGGGACAGGGGAGAAACACCATATATTTT.

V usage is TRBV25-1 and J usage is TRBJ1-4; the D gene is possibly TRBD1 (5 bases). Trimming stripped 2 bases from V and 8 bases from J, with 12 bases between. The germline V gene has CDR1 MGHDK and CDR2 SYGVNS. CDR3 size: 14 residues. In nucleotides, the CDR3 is TGTGCCAGCAGTGAACAGGGCACACCGGAAAAACTGTTTTTT. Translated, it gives CASSEQGTPEKLFF.

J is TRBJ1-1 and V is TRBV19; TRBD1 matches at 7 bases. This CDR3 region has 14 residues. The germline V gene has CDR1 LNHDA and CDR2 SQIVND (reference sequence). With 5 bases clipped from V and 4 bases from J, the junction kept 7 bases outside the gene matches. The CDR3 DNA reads TGTGCCAGTAGTGTACAACAGGGGCGCACTGAAGCTTTCTTT. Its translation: CASSVQQGRTEAFF.

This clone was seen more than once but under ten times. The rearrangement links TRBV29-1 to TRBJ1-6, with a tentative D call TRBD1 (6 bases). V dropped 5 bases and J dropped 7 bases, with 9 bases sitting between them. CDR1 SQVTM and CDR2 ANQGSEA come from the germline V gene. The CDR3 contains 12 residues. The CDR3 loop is CSVRQANSPLHF. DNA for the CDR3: TGCAGCGTTCGACAGGCAAATTCACCCCTCCACTTT.

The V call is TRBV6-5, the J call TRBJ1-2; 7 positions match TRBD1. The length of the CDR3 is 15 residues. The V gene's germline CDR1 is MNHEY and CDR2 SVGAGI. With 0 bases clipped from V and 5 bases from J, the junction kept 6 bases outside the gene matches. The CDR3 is CASSYSTAGGYGYTF. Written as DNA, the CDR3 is TGTGCCAGCAGTTACTCGACGGCAGGGGGGTATGGCTACACCTTC.

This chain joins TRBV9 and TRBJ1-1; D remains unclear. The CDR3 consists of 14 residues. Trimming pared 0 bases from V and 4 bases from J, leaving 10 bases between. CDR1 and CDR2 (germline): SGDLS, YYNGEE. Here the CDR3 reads CASSVVPGGTEAFF. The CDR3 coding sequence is TGTGCCAGCAGCGTAGTTCCGGGAGGCACTGAAGCTTTCTTT.

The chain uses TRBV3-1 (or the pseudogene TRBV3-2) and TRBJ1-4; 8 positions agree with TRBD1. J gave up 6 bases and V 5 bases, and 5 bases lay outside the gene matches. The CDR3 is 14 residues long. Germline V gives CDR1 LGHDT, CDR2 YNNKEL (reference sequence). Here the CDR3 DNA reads TGTGCCAGCAGCACGACAGGGGTGTATGAAAAACTGTTTTTT. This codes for CASSTTGVYEKLFF.

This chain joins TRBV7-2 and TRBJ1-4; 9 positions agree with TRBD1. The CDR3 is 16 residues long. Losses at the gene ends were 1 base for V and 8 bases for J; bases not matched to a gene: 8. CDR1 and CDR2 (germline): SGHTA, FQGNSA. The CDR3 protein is CASSLDGGTGREKLFF. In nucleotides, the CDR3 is TGTGCCAGCAGCTTAGATGGGGGGACAGGGAGGGAAAAACTGTTTTTT.

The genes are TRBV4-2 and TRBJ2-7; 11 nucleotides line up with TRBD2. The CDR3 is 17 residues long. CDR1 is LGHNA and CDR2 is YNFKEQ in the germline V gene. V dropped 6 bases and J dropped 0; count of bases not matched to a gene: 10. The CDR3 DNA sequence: TGTGCCAGCAGTCCACGGACTAGCGGGTGGGCCTCCTACGAGCAGTACTTC. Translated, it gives CASSPRTSGWASYEQYF.

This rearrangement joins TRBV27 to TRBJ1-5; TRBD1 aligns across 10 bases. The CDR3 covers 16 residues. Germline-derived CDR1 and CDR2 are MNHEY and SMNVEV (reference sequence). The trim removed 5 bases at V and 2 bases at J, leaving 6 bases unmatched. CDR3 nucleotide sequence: TGTGCCAGCAGTCCGAAGGGGACAGGGGGCAATCAGCCCCAGCATTTT. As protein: CASSPKGTGGNQPQHF.

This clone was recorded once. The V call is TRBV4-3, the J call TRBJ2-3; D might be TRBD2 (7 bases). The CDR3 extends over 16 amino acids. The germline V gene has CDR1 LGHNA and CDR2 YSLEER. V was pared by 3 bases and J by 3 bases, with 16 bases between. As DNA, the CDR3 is TGCGCCAGCAGCCAGGGGGCGTGGGAGGGAACAGATACGCAGTATTTT. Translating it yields CASSQGAWEGTDTQYF.

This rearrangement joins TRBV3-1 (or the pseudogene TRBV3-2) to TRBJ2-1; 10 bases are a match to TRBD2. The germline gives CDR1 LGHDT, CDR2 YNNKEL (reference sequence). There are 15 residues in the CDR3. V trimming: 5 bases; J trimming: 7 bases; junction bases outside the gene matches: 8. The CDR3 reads CASSKIAGGGNEQFF. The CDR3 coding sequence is TGTGCCAGCAGCAAAATAGCGGGAGGAGGGAATGAGCAGTTCTTC.

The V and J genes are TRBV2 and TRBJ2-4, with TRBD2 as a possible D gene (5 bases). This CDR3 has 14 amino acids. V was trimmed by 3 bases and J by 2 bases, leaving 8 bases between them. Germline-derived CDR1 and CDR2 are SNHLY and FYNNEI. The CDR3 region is CASSDSGTKNIQYF. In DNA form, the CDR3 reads TGTGCCAGCAGTGACTCGGGGACCAAAAACATTCAGTACTTC.

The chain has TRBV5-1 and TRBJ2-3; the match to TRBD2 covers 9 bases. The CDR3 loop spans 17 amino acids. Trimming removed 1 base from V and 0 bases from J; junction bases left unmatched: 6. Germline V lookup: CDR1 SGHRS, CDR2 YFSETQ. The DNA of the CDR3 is TGCGCCAGCAGCTTGTTCCTGACTAGCGGAAGCACAGATACGCAGTATTTT. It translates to CASSLFLTSGSTDTQYF.

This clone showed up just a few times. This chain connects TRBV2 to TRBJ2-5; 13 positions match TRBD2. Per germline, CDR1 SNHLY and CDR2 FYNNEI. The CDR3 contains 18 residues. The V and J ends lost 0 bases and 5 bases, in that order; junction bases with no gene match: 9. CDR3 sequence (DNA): TGTGCCAGCAGTGAAGCGCTTCCGGGACTAGCGGGACTGGAGACCCAGTACTTC. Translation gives CASSEALPGLAGLETQYF.

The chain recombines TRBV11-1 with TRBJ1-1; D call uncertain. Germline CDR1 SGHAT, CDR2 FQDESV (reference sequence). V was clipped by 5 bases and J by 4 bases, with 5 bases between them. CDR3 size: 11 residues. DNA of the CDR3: TGTGCCAGCAGCCTGAGCACTGAAGCTTTCTTT. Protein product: CASSLSTEAFF.

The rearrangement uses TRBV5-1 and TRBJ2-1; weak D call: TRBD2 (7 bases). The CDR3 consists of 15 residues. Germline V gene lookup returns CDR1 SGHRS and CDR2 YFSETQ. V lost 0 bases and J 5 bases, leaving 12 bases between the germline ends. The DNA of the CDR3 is TGCGCCAGCAGCTTGGACGGGGGGCAAAACAATGAGCAGTTCTTC. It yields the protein CASSLDGGQNNEQFF.

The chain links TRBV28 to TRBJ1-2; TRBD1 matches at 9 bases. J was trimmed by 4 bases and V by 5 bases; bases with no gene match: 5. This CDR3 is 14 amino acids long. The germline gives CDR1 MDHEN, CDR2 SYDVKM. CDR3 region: CASSNQQGAYGYTF. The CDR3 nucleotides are TGTGCCAGCAGTAACCAACAGGGGGCCTATGGCTACACCTTC.

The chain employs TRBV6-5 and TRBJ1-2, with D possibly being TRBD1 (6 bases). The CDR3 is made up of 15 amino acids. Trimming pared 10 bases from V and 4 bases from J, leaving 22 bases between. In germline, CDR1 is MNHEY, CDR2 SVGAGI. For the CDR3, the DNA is TGTGCCACCATGGTCTGGCAGGGGCCCTTCTATGGCTACACCTTC. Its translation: CATMVWQGPFYGYTF.

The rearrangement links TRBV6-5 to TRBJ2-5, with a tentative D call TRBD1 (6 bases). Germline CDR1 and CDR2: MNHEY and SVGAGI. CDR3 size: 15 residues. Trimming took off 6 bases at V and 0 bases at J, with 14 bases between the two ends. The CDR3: CASRKSQGYQETQYF. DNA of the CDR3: TGTGCCAGCAGGAAATCACAGGGATACCAAGAGACCCAGTACTTC.

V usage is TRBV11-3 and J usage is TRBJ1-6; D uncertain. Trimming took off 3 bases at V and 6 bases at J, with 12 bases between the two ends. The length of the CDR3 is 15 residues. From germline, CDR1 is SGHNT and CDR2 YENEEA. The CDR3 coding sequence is TGTGCCAGCAGCTTCGGCTCCCGGGGTAATTCACCCCTCCACTTT. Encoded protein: CASSFGSRGNSPLHF.

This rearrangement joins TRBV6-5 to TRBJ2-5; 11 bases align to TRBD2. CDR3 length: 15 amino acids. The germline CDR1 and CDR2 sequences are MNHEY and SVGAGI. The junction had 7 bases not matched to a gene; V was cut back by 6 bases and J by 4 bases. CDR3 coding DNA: TGTGCCAGCAGGGGAAATCTAGCGGGGGGAGAGACCCAGTACTTC. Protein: CASRGNLAGGETQYF.

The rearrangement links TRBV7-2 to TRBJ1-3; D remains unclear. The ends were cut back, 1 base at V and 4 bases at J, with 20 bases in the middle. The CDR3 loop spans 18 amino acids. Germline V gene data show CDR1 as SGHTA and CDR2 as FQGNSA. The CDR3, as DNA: TGTGCCAGCAGCTTAGAAACGTCAGATGCTGAACCCGGAAACACCATATATTTT. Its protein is CASSLETSDAEPGNTIYF.

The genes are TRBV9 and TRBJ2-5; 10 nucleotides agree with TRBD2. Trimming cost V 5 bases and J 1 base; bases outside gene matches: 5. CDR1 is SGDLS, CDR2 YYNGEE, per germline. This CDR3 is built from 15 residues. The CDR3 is CASRESGGAQETQYF. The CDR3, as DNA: TGTGCCAGCAGAGAAAGCGGGGGGGCCCAAGAGACCCAGTACTTC.